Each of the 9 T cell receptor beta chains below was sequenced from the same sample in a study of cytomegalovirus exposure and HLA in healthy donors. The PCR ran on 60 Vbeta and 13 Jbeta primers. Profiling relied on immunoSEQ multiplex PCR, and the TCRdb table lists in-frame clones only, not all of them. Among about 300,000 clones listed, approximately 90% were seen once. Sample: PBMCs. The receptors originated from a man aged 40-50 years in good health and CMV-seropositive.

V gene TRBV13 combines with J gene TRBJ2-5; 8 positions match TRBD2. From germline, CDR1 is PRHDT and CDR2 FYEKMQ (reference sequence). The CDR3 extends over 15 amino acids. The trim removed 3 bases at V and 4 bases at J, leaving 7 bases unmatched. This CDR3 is CASSFRAGVGETQYF. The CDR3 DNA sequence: TGTGCCAGCAGCTTTCGAGCGGGAGTAGGAGAGACCCAGTACTTC. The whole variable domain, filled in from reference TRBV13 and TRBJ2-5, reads AAGVIQSPRHLIKEKRETATLKCYPIPRHDTVYWYQQGPGQDPQFLISFYEKMQSDKGSIPDRFSAQQFSDYHSELNMSSLELGDSALYFCASSFRAGVGETQYFGPGTRLLVL.

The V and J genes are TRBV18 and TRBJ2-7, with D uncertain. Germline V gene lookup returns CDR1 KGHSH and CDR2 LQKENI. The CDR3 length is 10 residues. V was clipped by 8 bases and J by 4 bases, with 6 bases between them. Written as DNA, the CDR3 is TGTGCCAGCATGCGGTACGAGCAGTACTTC. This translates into CASMRYEQYF.

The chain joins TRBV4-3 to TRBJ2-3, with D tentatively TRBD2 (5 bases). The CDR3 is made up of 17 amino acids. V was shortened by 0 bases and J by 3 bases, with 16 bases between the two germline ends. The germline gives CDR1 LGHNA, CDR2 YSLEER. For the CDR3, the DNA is TGCGCCAGCAGCCAAGATATCGGATCGGGAAGGACAGATACGCAGTATTTT. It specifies CASSQDIGSGRTDTQYF.

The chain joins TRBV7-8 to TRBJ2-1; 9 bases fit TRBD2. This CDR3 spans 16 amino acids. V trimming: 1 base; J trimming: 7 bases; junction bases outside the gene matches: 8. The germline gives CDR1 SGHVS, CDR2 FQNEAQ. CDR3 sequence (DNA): TGTGCCAGCAGCTTAGGTACACTAGCGGGTCTAAATGAGCAGTTCTTC. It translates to CASSLGTLAGLNEQFF.

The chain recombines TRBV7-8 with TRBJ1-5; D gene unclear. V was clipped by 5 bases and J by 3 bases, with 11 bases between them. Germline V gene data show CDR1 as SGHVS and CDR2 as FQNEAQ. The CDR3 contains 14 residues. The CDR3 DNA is TGTGCCAGCAGCCGCGGTAGGAACAATCAGCCCCAGCATTTT. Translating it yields CASSRGRNNQPQHF.

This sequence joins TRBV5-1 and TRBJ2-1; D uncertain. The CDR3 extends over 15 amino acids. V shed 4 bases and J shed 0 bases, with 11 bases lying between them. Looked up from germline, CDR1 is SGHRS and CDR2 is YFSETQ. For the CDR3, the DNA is TGCGCCAGCAGCCCGATCACGAGCTCCTACAATGAGCAGTTCTTC. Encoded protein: CASSPITSSYNEQFF.

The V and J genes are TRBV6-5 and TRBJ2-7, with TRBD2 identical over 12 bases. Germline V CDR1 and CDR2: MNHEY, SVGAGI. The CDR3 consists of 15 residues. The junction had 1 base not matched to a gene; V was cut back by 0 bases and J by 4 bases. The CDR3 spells CASSYSGLAGYEQYF. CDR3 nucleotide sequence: TGTGCCAGCAGTTACTCGGGACTAGCGGGTTACGAGCAGTACTTC.

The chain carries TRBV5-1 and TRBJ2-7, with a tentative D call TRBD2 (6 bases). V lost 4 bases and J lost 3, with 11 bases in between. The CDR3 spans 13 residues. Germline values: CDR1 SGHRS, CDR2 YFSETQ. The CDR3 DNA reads TGCGCCAGCAGCAGGACGGGGGACTACGAGCAGTACTTC. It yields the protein CASSRTGDYEQYF.

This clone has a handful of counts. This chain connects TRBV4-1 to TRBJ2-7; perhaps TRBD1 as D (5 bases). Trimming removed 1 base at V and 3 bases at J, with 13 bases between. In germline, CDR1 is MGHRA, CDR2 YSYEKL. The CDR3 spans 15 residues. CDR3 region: CASSQVQGHGYEQYF. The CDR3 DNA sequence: TGCGCCAGCAGCCAAGTTCAAGGACACGGCTACGAGCAGTACTTC.